This entry lists 22 T cell receptor beta chains sequenced from one sample in a study of T cells after yellow fever vaccination. TCRdb used MiXCR to reprocess the 5' RACE reads, holding one entry per CDR3 protein. Among 25,000 to 35,000 distinct CDR3 sequences, less than 6.5% were seen once, and the ten largest hold about 41%. Sequenced material: CD8+ T cells sorted from PBMCs, taken 10 days after the yellow fever booster vaccination. The receptors here all came from a man under 40 who received the YFV17D yellow fever vaccine.

This clonotype was seen repeatedly, ten times or more. The V and J genes are TRBV13 and TRBJ2-7; D ambiguous. Germline loops: CDR1 PRHDT, CDR2 FYEKMQ (reference sequence). With 2 bases removed from V and 0 bases from J, the gap between germline ends came to 8 bases. The CDR3 runs to 14 residues. CDR3 DNA sequence: TGTGCCAGCAGCTTATCTGGGATCTCCTACGAGCAGTACTTC. Translating it yields CASSLSGISYEQYF.

This clonotype was picked up many times. V is TRBV9 and J is TRBJ2-3; D may be TRBD1 (6 bases). This CDR3 comprises 17 residues. V was trimmed by 2 bases and J by 5 bases, leaving 21 bases between them. The V gene's germline CDR1 is SGDLS and CDR2 YYNGEE. In DNA form, the CDR3 reads TGTGCCAGCAGCGTTGAGATAGGGGGAAAGGGGCAAGATACGCAGTATTTT. Translating gives CASSVEIGGKGQDTQYF.

This clonotype was seen repeatedly, ten times or more. The J gene is TRBJ2-1, the V gene TRBV4-3, with D uncertain. The CDR3 totals 16 residues. Germline values: CDR1 LGHNA, CDR2 YSLEER. The V end lost 3 bases, the J end lost 0 bases, and 12 bases lay between the germline ends. CDR3 in amino acids: CASSHEKGPSYNEQFF. The CDR3 nucleotides are TGCGCCAGCAGCCATGAAAAGGGCCCCTCCTACAATGAGCAGTTCTTC.

This clonotype was detected many times. The chain joins TRBV15 to TRBJ2-3; D is ambiguous. The CDR3 runs 12 residues. V lost 5 bases and J 5 bases, leaving 8 bases between the germline ends. From germline, CDR1 is LNHNV and CDR2 YYDKDF (reference sequence). This chain's CDR3 is CATSLPGDTQYF. The CDR3 DNA follows: TGTGCCACCAGCCTCCCCGGAGATACGCAGTATTTT.

The chain is built from TRBV7-8 and TRBJ2-1; D might be TRBD2 (5 bases). This CDR3 region has 16 residues. Germline loops: CDR1 SGHVS, CDR2 FQNEAQ. V lost 3 bases and J lost 9, with 21 bases in between. CDR3 DNA sequence: TGTGCCAGCAGCTTGACTCAGGACGTGGGAGATCCTGAGCAGTTCTTC. Its translation is CASSLTQDVGDPEQFF.

This clonotype was picked up many times. The J gene is TRBJ2-3, the V gene TRBV20-1; D is ambiguous. The CDR3 extends over 11 amino acids. Germline V gene data show CDR1 as DFQATT and CDR2 as SNEGSKA (reference sequence). V lost 1 base and J 4 bases, leaving 3 bases between the germline ends. The CDR3 bases are TGCAGTGCTAGAGCGGCAGATACGCAGTATTTT. Encoded protein: CSARAADTQYF.

This clonotype was seen repeatedly, ten times or more. A junction end diverges from the germline sequence, so it may reflect a read error. The chain is built from TRBV6-5 and TRBJ2-1; the match to TRBD2 covers 13 bases. The CDR3 loop spans 17 amino acids. Germline CDR1 is MNHEY and CDR2 is SVGAGI. CDR3 amino acids: CASSSGLAGISSNEQFF. The CDR3 region has the DNA TGTGCCAGCAGTTCGGGACTAGCGGGAATCTCCTCCAATGAGCAGTTCTTC.

This clonotype has ten or more counts. This chain links TRBV27 with TRBJ2-5, with 7 bases fitting TRBD1. The germline V gene encodes CDR1 MNHEY and CDR2 SMNVEV (reference sequence). J was trimmed by 4 bases and V by 0 bases; bases with no gene match: 2. This CDR3 is 14 amino acids long. CDR3 nucleotide sequence: TGTGCCAGCAGTTTATCGACAGGGACAGAGACCCAGTACTTC. This codes for CASSLSTGTETQYF.

There are many counts of this clonotype. The gene calls are TRBV5-1 and TRBJ2-3, with TRBD2 as a possible D gene (6 bases). The CDR3 runs to 15 residues. The germline V gene encodes CDR1 SGHRS and CDR2 YFSETQ. V was trimmed by 3 bases and J by 3 bases, leaving 14 bases between them. The CDR3 loop is CASSSQERVTDTQYF. The CDR3 DNA is TGCGCCAGCAGCTCCCAGGAGCGGGTGACAGATACGCAGTATTTT.

This clonotype was recorded many times. V gene TRBV15 combines with J gene TRBJ2-7; 11 bases align to TRBD2. Trimming at V came to 8 bases and at J to 4 bases, leaving 7 bases not matched to a gene. The CDR3 extends over 14 amino acids. The germline V gene encodes CDR1 LNHNV and CDR2 YYDKDF (reference sequence). The DNA of the CDR3 is TGTGCCACCGGGGCAATAGCGGGAGGGTACGAGCAGTACTTC. Translating gives CATGAIAGGYEQYF.

This clonotype was recorded at least ten times. The rearrangement joins TRBV4-3 to TRBJ1-1; 7 bases are shared with TRBD1. Trimming removed 5 bases from V and 4 bases from J; junction bases left unmatched: 4. CDR1 is LGHNA and CDR2 is YSLEER in the germline V gene. This CDR3 comprises 13 residues. The CDR3 DNA reads TGCGCCAGCAGCGAACAGGGGCGCACTGAAGCTTTCTTT. The encoded protein is CASSEQGRTEAFF.

Turning to this clonotype: This may be a read error: a much more frequent sequence differs by one nucleotide. The CDR3 bases are TGTGCCAGCTCACAGCGGGAGCCAACGGACGAGCAGTACTTC. Translating it yields CASSQREPTDEQYF. The gene calls are TRBV18 and TRBJ2-7; 8 positions agree with TRBD2. The CDR3 extends over 14 amino acids. CDR1 is KGHSH and CDR2 is LQKENI in the germline V gene. V was pared by 4 bases and J by 5 bases, with 7 bases of the junction left unmatched.

This clonotype was picked up many times. This chain uses TRBV11-2 with TRBJ2-1; a possible D gene is TRBD1 (5 bases). V was pared by 2 bases and J by 5 bases, with 22 bases between. This CDR3 is 18 amino acids long. CDR1 SGHAT and CDR2 FQNNGV come from the germline V gene. DNA for the CDR3: TGTGCCAGCAGCTTATTTTGGGGCCTCTCAACATACAACAATGAGCAGTTCTTC. It translates to CASSLFWGLSTYNNEQFF.

This clonotype was seen many times. V usage is TRBV20-1 and J usage is TRBJ2-7, with 7 bases identical to TRBD1. After removal of 5 bases from V and 2 bases from J, the junction contained 9 bases not matched to a gene. Germline V gene sequence: CDR1 DFQATT, CDR2 SNEGSKA (reference sequence). The CDR3 has 14 residues. CDR3 in amino acids: CSAPPLTGPYEQYF. As DNA, the CDR3 is TGCAGTGCTCCTCCCCTGACAGGGCCCTACGAGCAGTACTTC.

This clonotype appeared many times. This sequence joins TRBV20-1 and TRBJ2-7; 10 positions match TRBD1. CDR1 and CDR2 from the germline V gene are DFQATT and SNEGSKA (reference sequence). The J segment lost 4 bases and the V segment lost 7 bases, leaving 10 bases of the junction unmatched. The CDR3 length is 14 residues. The CDR3 coding sequence is TGCAGTGTCCACGTCCGGGACAGGGGATACGAGCAGTACTTC. It codes for CSVHVRDRGYEQYF.

There are many counts of this clonotype. This sequence joins TRBV6-5 and TRBJ2-1; perhaps TRBD1 as D (6 bases). Per the germline V gene, CDR1 is MNHEY and CDR2 is SVGAGI. CDR3 length equals 14 residues. The V end was cut by 3 bases, the J end by 9 bases, with 15 bases between. In nucleotides, the CDR3 is TGTGCCAGCAGTTATGGGCTCAGGGGCGGTGAGCAGTTCTTC. This gives the protein CASSYGLRGGEQFF.

This clonotype was picked up many times. V and J are TRBV3-1 and TRBJ2-7; D is possibly TRBD1 (6 bases). This CDR3 spans 12 amino acids. Looked up from germline, CDR1 is LGHDT and CDR2 is YNNKEL (reference sequence). The V gene lost 5 bases and the J gene lost 5 bases, with 10 bases spanning the gap. CDR3 in amino acids: CASSIQGDEQYF. CDR3 coding DNA: TGTGCCAGCAGCATACAGGGTGACGAGCAGTACTTC.

This clonotype was recorded many times. The chain links TRBV4-3 to TRBJ2-7, with D tentatively TRBD2 (6 bases). CDR1 and CDR2 (germline): LGHNA, YSLEER. Trimming removed 6 bases from V and 3 bases from J, with 15 bases in between. This CDR3 comprises 14 residues. CDR3 in amino acids: CASSSPGGCYEQYF. Here the CDR3 DNA reads TGCGCCAGCAGTTCCCCCGGGGGTTGCTACGAGCAGTACTTC.

This clonotype was observed at least ten times. This chain connects TRBV15 to TRBJ2-6; 7 bases line up with TRBD2. From germline, CDR1 is LNHNV and CDR2 YYDKDF (reference sequence). The CDR3 runs 14 residues. Trimming took 7 bases from V and 2 from J; bases not matched to a gene: 2. The CDR3 nucleotides are TGTGCCACCATGGCGGGAGCTGGGGCCAACGTCCTGACTTTC. It encodes CATMAGAGANVLTF.

This clonotype was picked up many times. This sequence joins TRBV27 and TRBJ2-2; no definite D call. Germline CDR1 reads MNHEY; CDR2 reads SMNVEV (reference sequence). With 8 bases removed from V and 7 bases from J, the gap between germline ends came to 11 bases. The CDR3 contains 12 residues. CDR3 sequence (DNA): TGTGCCAGCTCTGTGGGATTCGGGGAGCTGTTTTTT. Its protein product is CASSVGFGELFF.

This clonotype was found many times. J is TRBJ2-1 and V is TRBV11-3; no reliable D call. The germline gives CDR1 SGHNT, CDR2 YENEEA. Trimming took 2 bases from V and 0 from J, leaving 8 bases between them. The CDR3 consists of 15 residues. The CDR3 nucleotides read TGTGCCAGCAGCTTATCTGAGAGCTCCTACAATGAGCAGTTCTTC. It is translated as CASSLSESSYNEQFF.

There are many counts of this clonotype. Here the CDR3 DNA reads TGTGCCACCAGCGGAGGGACCTCTTCCTCTGGAAACACCATATATTTT. This sequence encodes CATSGGTSSSGNTIYF. The V and J genes are TRBV15 and TRBJ1-3, with TRBD1 as a possible D gene (5 bases). The germline V and J ends were trimmed by 5 bases and 0 bases, with 14 bases remaining between them. Germline V gene lookup returns CDR1 LNHNV and CDR2 YYDKDF (reference sequence). The CDR3 totals 16 residues.